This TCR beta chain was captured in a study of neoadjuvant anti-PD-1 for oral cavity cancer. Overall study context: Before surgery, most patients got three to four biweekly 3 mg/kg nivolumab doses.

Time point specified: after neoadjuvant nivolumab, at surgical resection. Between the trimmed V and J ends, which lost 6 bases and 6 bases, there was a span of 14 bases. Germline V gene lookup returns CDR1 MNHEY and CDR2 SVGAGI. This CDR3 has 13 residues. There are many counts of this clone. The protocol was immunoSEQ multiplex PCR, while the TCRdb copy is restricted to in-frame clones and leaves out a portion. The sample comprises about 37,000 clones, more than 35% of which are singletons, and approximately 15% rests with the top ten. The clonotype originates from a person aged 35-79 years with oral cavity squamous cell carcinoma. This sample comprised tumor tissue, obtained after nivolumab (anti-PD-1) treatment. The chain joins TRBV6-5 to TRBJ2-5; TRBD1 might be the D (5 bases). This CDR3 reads CASRPGPGKTQYF. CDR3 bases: TGTGCCAGCAGGCCGGGCCCAGGGAAGACCCAGTACTTC.